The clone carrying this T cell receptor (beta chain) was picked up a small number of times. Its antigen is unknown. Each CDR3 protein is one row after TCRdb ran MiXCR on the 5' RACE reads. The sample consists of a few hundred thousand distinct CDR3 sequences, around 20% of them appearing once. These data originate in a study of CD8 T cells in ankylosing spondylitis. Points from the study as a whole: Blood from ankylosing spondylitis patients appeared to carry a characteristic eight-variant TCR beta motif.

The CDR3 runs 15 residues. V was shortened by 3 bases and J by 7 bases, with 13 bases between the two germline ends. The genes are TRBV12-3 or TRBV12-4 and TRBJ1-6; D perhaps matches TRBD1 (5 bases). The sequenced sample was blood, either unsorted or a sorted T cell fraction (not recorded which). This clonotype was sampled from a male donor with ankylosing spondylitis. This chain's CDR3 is CASSLRGLGNSPLHF. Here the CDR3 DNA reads TGTGCCAGCAGTTTGAGGGGTCTAGGAAATTCACCCCTCCACTTT.